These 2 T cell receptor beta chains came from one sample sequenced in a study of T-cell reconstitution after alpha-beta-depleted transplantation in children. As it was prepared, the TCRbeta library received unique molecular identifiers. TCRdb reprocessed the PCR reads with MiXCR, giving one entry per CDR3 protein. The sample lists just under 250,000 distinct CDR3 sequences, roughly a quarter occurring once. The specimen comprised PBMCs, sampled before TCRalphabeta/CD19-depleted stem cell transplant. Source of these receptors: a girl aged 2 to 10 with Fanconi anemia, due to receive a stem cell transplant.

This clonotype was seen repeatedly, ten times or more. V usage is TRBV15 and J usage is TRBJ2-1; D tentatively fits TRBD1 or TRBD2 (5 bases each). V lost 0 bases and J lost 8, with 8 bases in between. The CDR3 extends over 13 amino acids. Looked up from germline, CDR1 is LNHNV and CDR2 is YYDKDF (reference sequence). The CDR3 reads CATSRDLGHEQFF. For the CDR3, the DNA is TGTGCCACCAGCAGAGATTTGGGACATGAGCAGTTCTTC.

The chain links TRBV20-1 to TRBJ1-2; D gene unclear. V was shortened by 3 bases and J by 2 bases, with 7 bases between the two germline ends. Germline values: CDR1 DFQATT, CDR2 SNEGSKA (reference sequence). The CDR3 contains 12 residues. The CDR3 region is CSASLLNYGYTF. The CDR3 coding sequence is TGCAGTGCTAGTCTGCTAAACTATGGCTACACCTTC.